Below are 20 T cell receptor beta chains sequenced from a single sample in a study of cytomegalovirus exposure and HLA in healthy donors. The PCR used 60 Vbeta and 13 Jbeta primers. Repertoires were generated with immunoSEQ multiplex PCR, while TCRdb's copy carries only in-frame clones and drops some. Here the sample spans 90,000 to 150,000 clones, about 80% being singletons. The source material was PBMCs. The source is a human donor in good health.

This clone is a singleton in its sample. This chain links TRBV7-6 with TRBJ2-7; no clear D. The germline CDR1 and CDR2 sequences are SGHVS and FNYEAQ. The CDR3 runs to 13 residues. The V end was cut by 1 base, the J end by 3 bases, with 7 bases between. The CDR3 DNA reads TGTGCCAGCAGCTTAGGAGAGCACTACGAGCAGTACTTC. Translating gives CASSLGEHYEQYF. Combining the CDR3 with reference TRBV7-6 and TRBJ2-7 gives the whole variable domain GAGVSQSPRYKVTKRGQDVALRCDPISGHVSLYWYRQALGQGPEFLTYFNYEAQQDKSGLPNDRFSAERPEGSISTLTIQRTEQRDSAMYRCASSLGEHYEQYFGPGTRLTVT.

The J gene is TRBJ2-6, the V gene TRBV4-2, with D tentatively TRBD1 (6 bases). The CDR3 is 17 residues long. CDR1 and CDR2 from the germline V gene are LGHNA and YNFKEQ. The V and J ends lost 5 bases and 4 bases respectively, with 18 bases between them. For the CDR3, the DNA is TGTGCCAGCAGCTCCGGGACACCCGGAGCGGGGGCCAACGTCCTGACTTTC. This sequence encodes CASSSGTPGAGANVLTF.

The chain has TRBV18 and TRBJ1-1; possible D gene TRBD1, 5 bases. V was clipped by 3 bases and J by 2 bases, with 10 bases between them. The CDR3 sequence is 14 residues long. Germline values: CDR1 KGHSH, CDR2 LQKENI. The CDR3: CASSPSGSNTEAFF. The CDR3 DNA is TGTGCCAGCTCACCTTCAGGGTCAAACACTGAAGCTTTCTTT.

This clone is a singleton in its sample. The chain's CDR3 is CASSQELLQGANQPQHF. The CDR3 coding sequence is TGCGCCAGCAGCCAAGAACTATTACAGGGTGCAAATCAGCCCCAGCATTTT. The rearrangement joins TRBV4-3 to TRBJ1-5; TRBD1 might be the D (6 bases). The V end lost 0 bases, the J end lost 4 bases, and 16 bases lay between the germline ends. There are 17 residues in the CDR3. In germline, CDR1 is LGHNA, CDR2 YSLEER.

This clone was seen only a few times. J is TRBJ1-2 and V is TRBV15; no firm D call. There are 15 residues in the CDR3. V lost 0 bases and J lost 8, with 16 bases in between. CDR1 and CDR2 (germline): LNHNV, YYDKDF (reference sequence). CDR3 nucleotides: TGTGCCACCAGCAGAGAGCTTGCAGGTCGGTTCGGCTACACCTTC. This codes for CATSRELAGRFGYTF.

The chain carries TRBV5-6 and TRBJ1-4; D remains ambiguous. The V end lost 0 bases, the J end lost 2 bases, and 8 bases lay between the germline ends. CDR1 and CDR2 (germline): SGHDT, YYEEEE. This CDR3 is built from 15 residues. The CDR3 nucleotides read TGTGCCAGCAGCTTGGTCTTCGAGACTAATGAAAAACTGTTTTTT. Protein: CASSLVFETNEKLFF. The entire variable domain, with the rest obtained from reference TRBV5-6 and TRBJ1-4, is as follows: DAGVTQSPTHLIKTRGQQVTLRCSPKSGHDTVSWYQQALGQGPQFIFQYYEEEERQRGNFPDRFSGHQFPNYSSELNVNALLLGDSALYLCASSLVFETNEKLFFGSGTQLSVL.

The V call is TRBV5-1, the J call TRBJ2-5; D not certain. V lost 4 bases and J 3 bases, leaving 13 bases between the germline ends. Germline V gene lookup returns CDR1 SGHRS and CDR2 YFSETQ. CDR3 size: 14 residues. This chain's CDR3 is CASSPNPGKETQYF. DNA for the CDR3: TGCGCCAGCAGCCCCAATCCAGGAAAAGAGACCCAGTACTTC. The full variable domain, its missing parts supplied by reference TRBV5-1 and TRBJ2-5, is KAGVTQTPRYLIKTRGQQVTLSCSPISGHRSVSWYQQTPGQGLQFLFEYFSETQRNKGNFPGRFSGRQFSNSRSEMNVSTLELGDSALYLCASSPNPGKETQYFGPGTRLLVL.

This clone was seen a few times. The V gene is TRBV7-6, the J gene TRBJ2-7; D is unresolved. Germline CDR1 and CDR2: SGHVS and FNYEAQ. V dropped 5 bases and J dropped 7 bases, with 15 bases sitting between them. The CDR3 totals 13 residues. The CDR3 DNA reads as TGTGCCAGCAGCCGAAATACACAGTCGGAGCAGTACTTC. It specifies CASSRNTQSEQYF.

This rearrangement joins TRBV5-1 to TRBJ1-4; D might be TRBD1 (6 bases). This CDR3 has 16 amino acids. The V end was cut by 1 base, the J end by 1 base, with 11 bases between. Germline V gene data show CDR1 as SGHRS and CDR2 as YFSETQ. CDR3 sequence (DNA): TGCGCCAGCAGCTTGCAACCCAGGGGAACTAATGAAAAACTGTTTTTT. Translating it yields CASSLQPRGTNEKLFF.

The V and J genes are TRBV19 and TRBJ2-5, with TRBD2 identical over 11 bases. The germline V gene encodes CDR1 LNHDA and CDR2 SQIVND (reference sequence). This CDR3 is 15 amino acids long. J was trimmed by 2 bases and V by 10 bases; bases with no gene match: 9. The CDR3 nucleotides read TGTGCCACCGCGGTCGGGACTAGCGGTCAAGAGACCCAGTACTTC. The encoded protein is CATAVGTSGQETQYF.

This clone was counted between two and nine times. The rearrangement links TRBV28 to TRBJ1-2; maybe TRBD1 (5 bases). The CDR3 sequence is 13 residues long. Trimming cost V 8 bases and J 8 bases, with 18 bases left between them. Germline CDR1 reads MDHEN; CDR2 reads SYDVKM. In DNA form, the CDR3 reads TGTGCCAGCGGAGAAGGCGGGGCCAAAGGCTACACCTTC. Translation: CASGEGGAKGYTF.

This clone was counted a few times. The rearrangement joins TRBV9 to TRBJ2-1; 10 bases map to TRBD1. V trimming: 0 bases; J trimming: 10 bases; junction bases outside the gene matches: 7. Germline loops: CDR1 SGDLS, CDR2 YYNGEE. The CDR3 is 15 amino acids. The CDR3 nucleotides read TGTGCCAGCAGCGTAGGAAGGACAGGGGGGAAGGAGCAGTTCTTC. It translates to CASSVGRTGGKEQFF.

V usage is TRBV2 and J usage is TRBJ1-5; perhaps TRBD1 as D (6 bases). V dropped 5 bases and J dropped 6 bases, with 11 bases sitting between them. This CDR3 spans 13 amino acids. Germline V gene lookup returns CDR1 SNHLY and CDR2 FYNNEI. The CDR3 is CASSKTGAQPQHF. The CDR3 DNA reads as TGTGCCAGCAGTAAGACAGGAGCTCAGCCCCAGCATTTT.

This chain joins TRBV15 and TRBJ2-1; D perhaps matches TRBD1 (6 bases). Per the germline V gene, CDR1 is LNHNV and CDR2 is YYDKDF (reference sequence). The CDR3 is 15 residues long. Trimming stripped 1 base from V and 6 bases from J, with 13 bases between. CDR3 sequence reads: CATSRGPTGSNEQFF. CDR3 in DNA: TGTGCCACCAGCAGAGGACCTACAGGGAGCAATGAGCAGTTCTTC.

The chain uses TRBV20-1 and TRBJ2-1, with TRBD2 matching 9 bases. Germline V lookup: CDR1 DFQATT, CDR2 SNEGSKA (reference sequence). J gave up 9 bases and V 6 bases, and 3 bases lay outside the gene matches. CDR3 length equals 11 residues. CDR3 region: CSAATSGEQFF. The CDR3 bases are TGCAGTGCCGCGACTAGCGGTGAGCAGTTCTTC.

The rearrangement joins TRBV30 to TRBJ2-7; 12 bases match TRBD2. The CDR3 consists of 16 residues. Per germline, CDR1 GTSNPN and CDR2 SVGIG (reference sequence). The CDR3 nucleotides are TGTGGAATATCTCTACGGACTAGCGGGGCCCCCTACGAGCAGTACTTC. Its translation: CGISLRTSGAPYEQYF. Complete variable domain (other parts from reference TRBV30 and TRBJ2-7): SQTIHQWPATLVQPVGSPLSLECTVEGTSNPNLYWYRQAAGRGLQLLFYSVGIGQISSEVPQNLSASRPQDRQFILSSKKLLLSDSGFYLCGISLRTSGAPYEQYFGPGTRLTVT.

This clone came up a few times. The chain has TRBV29-1 and TRBJ1-2, with 9 bases identical to TRBD1. V gave up 6 bases and J gave up 7 bases; unmatched junction bases: 15. Germline CDR1 SQVTM, CDR2 ANQGSEA. The CDR3 has 15 amino acids. DNA for the CDR3: TGCAGCGTAGCCCACCCGGGACAGGGATCCCTTGGCTACACCTTC. Its translation is CSVAHPGQGSLGYTF.

The gene calls are TRBV10-2 and TRBJ2-3, with 7 bases aligning to TRBD2. The CDR3 runs 16 residues. The germline CDR1 and CDR2 sequences are WSHSY and SAAADI. Trimming removed 2 bases from V and 1 base from J; junction bases left unmatched: 6. CDR3 nucleotide sequence: TGCGCCAGCAGTGAGCTGCCTAGCGGCGGCACAGATACGCAGTATTTT. Encoded protein: CASSELPSGGTDTQYF.

The genes are TRBV28 and TRBJ1-4, with TRBD1 matching 10 bases. Per the germline V gene, CDR1 is MDHEN and CDR2 is SYDVKM. This CDR3 spans 16 amino acids. V dropped 2 bases and J dropped 5; count of bases not matched to a gene: 5. CDR3 DNA: TGTGCCAGCAGTTTAAGGACAGGGGGAGAAAATGAAAAACTGTTTTTT. This translates into CASSLRTGGENEKLFF.

The chain has TRBV5-6 and TRBJ1-4, with 8 bases matching TRBD1. The J segment lost 8 bases and the V segment lost 1 base, leaving 7 bases of the junction unmatched. Germline V CDR1 and CDR2: SGHDT, YYEEEE. The CDR3 sequence is 15 residues long. DNA of the CDR3: TGTGCCAGCAGCTTGTCCGGGACAGGAGGCGAAAAACTGTTTTTT. Protein: CASSLSGTGGEKLFF.